These 25 T cell receptor beta chains share one sample of origin, sequenced in a study of T cell repertoires in MIS-A myocarditis. This table comes from immunoSEQ multiplex PCR, and its TCRdb copy is limited to in-frame clones, with some not included. The sample lists more than 14,000 clones, around 70% occurring once. Sample: left ventricle heart tissue obtained at autopsy. These receptor sequences come from a man between 18 and 29 years old with fulminant myocarditis from multisystem inflammatory syndrome in adults (MIS-A) after COVID-19.

The J gene is TRBJ2-3, the V gene TRBV4-2; D might be TRBD1 or TRBD2, each matching 6 bases. Germline loops: CDR1 LGHNA, CDR2 YNFKEQ. The CDR3 length is 16 residues. With 3 bases removed from V and 2 bases from J, the gap between germline ends came to 15 bases. In DNA form, the CDR3 reads TGTGCCAGCAGCCAGAGCGTCGGGGGCTCCACAGATACGCAGTATTTT. As protein: CASSQSVGGSTDTQYF.

The chain has TRBV19 and TRBJ2-3; 10 nucleotides line up with TRBD2. After removal of 3 bases from V and 2 bases from J, the junction contained 8 bases not matched to a gene. CDR1 and CDR2 from the germline V gene are LNHDA and SQIVND (reference sequence). CDR3 length: 17 residues. The CDR3 DNA follows: TGTGCCAGTAGTATGACCCGGCTAGCGGGAGCCACAGATACGCAGTATTTT. This sequence encodes CASSMTRLAGATDTQYF.

This clone was observed once. The genes are TRBV11-2 and TRBJ1-2; D gene unclear. The CDR3 loop spans 13 amino acids. The germline V and J ends were trimmed by 0 bases and 8 bases, with 10 bases remaining between them. The germline V gene encodes CDR1 SGHAT and CDR2 FQNNGV. This CDR3 reads CASSLDLRRGYTF. The CDR3 bases are TGTGCCAGCAGCTTAGATCTAAGGCGGGGCTACACCTTC.

Only a few counts were recorded for this clone. V gene TRBV19 combines with J gene TRBJ1-4; TRBD1 matches 7 bases. Germline V lookup: CDR1 LNHDA, CDR2 SQIVND (reference sequence). V dropped 3 bases and J dropped 5; count of bases not matched to a gene: 3. The CDR3 length is 14 residues. In DNA, the CDR3 is TGTGCCAGTAGTATGGGACAGATAAATGAAAAACTGTTTTTT. This translates into CASSMGQINEKLFF.

The chain uses TRBV6-1 and TRBJ2-3; D possibly matches TRBD1 or TRBD2 (5 bases each). V lost 0 bases, J lost 1 base, and 5 bases lay in between. The germline CDR1 and CDR2 sequences are MNHNS and SASEGT. The CDR3 has 14 amino acids. CDR3 in amino acids: CASSEAGGTDTQYF. Written as DNA, the CDR3 is TGTGCCAGCAGTGAAGCGGGGGGCACAGATACGCAGTATTTT.

The rearrangement uses TRBV7-9 and TRBJ1-5, with 9 bases that match TRBD1. The ends lost 5 bases at V and 3 bases at J; junction bases unmatched: 5. The V gene's germline CDR1 is SEHNR and CDR2 FQNEAQ (reference sequence). The CDR3 spans 15 residues. CDR3 bases: TGTGCCAGCAGCGAGGGACAGGGCAACAATCAGCCCCAGCATTTT. Residues: CASSEGQGNNQPQHF.

The chain is built from TRBV18 and TRBJ2-7, with D possibly being TRBD1 (6 bases). The CDR3 sequence is 15 residues long. The ends were cut back, 2 bases at V and 4 bases at J, with 15 bases in the middle. From germline, CDR1 is KGHSH and CDR2 LQKENI. The CDR3 DNA reads as TGTGCCAGCTCACCATTTGGGGGCGCCGCGTACGAGCAGTACTTC. It yields the protein CASSPFGGAAYEQYF. The complete variable domain, with remaining parts taken from reference TRBV18 and TRBJ2-7, reads NAGVMQNPRHLVRRRGQEARLRCSPMKGHSHVYWYRQLPEEGLKFMVYLQKENIIDESGMPKERFSAEFPKEGPSILRIQQVVRGDSAAYFCASSPFGGAAYEQYFGPGTRLTVT.

The genes are TRBV9 and TRBJ2-2; 10 nucleotides agree with TRBD1. V was clipped by 3 bases and J by 3 bases; unmatched bases: 2. The CDR3 is 15 amino acids. In germline, CDR1 is SGDLS, CDR2 YYNGEE. The CDR3 DNA reads as TGTGCCAGCAGCGCCGGGACAGGGGACACCGGGGAGCTGTTTTTT. This encodes CASSAGTGDTGELFF.

The V call is TRBV6-1, the J call TRBJ2-7; D might be TRBD2 (6 bases). Trimming removed 3 bases at V and 4 bases at J, with 19 bases between. Germline values: CDR1 MNHNS, CDR2 SASEGT. This CDR3 contains 16 residues. DNA for the CDR3: TGTGCCAGCAGTGAGGGAGGAGACCTAGCATTTTACGAGCAGTACTTC. The encoded protein is CASSEGGDLAFYEQYF.

The chain uses TRBV20-1 and TRBJ2-5, with TRBD2 matching over 9 bases. CDR1 and CDR2 from the germline V gene are DFQATT and SNEGSKA (reference sequence). Germline trimming cut 3 bases from V and 0 bases from J; bases unmatched to any gene: 2. The length of the CDR3 is 14 residues. CDR3 loop: CSASRLADQETQYF. In nucleotides, the CDR3 is TGCAGTGCTAGTAGACTAGCGGACCAAGAGACCCAGTACTTC.

The V gene is TRBV6-5, the J gene TRBJ2-1; D not certain. Germline lookup yields CDR1 MNHEY and CDR2 SVGAGI. The length of the CDR3 is 12 residues. The V and J ends lost 4 bases and 2 bases respectively, with 3 bases between them. CDR3 sequence (DNA): TGTGCCAGCAGTTCCCCCTACAATGAGCAGTTCTTC. The encoded protein is CASSSPYNEQFF.

This chain uses TRBV13 with TRBJ2-6; a weak D match, TRBD2 (5 bases). Germline loops: CDR1 PRHDT, CDR2 FYEKMQ (reference sequence). This CDR3 is 14 amino acids long. The V end lost 10 bases, the J end lost 2 bases, and 12 bases lay between the germline ends. The CDR3, as DNA: TGTGCCATCGGACTTAAACCTGGGGCCAACGTCCTGACTTTC. The encoded protein is CAIGLKPGANVLTF.

V gene TRBV24-1 combines with J gene TRBJ2-2; TRBD2 matches 8 bases. With V trimmed by 3 bases and J by 5 bases, 7 bases remained unmatched. CDR1 KGHDR and CDR2 SFDVKD come from the germline V gene. This CDR3 is 16 amino acids long. CDR3 sequence: CATSDTSGRKTGELFF. CDR3 bases: TGTGCCACCAGTGATACTAGCGGACGAAAGACCGGGGAGCTGTTTTTT.

The rearrangement joins TRBV7-3 to TRBJ1-1, with D hard to call. The V end was cut by 1 base, the J end by 1 base, with 7 bases between. Germline CDR1 SGHTA, CDR2 FQGTGA. The CDR3 spans 14 residues. CDR3: CASSLIGGNTEAFF. The CDR3 DNA reads as TGTGCCAGCAGCTTAATAGGCGGGAACACTGAAGCTTTCTTT. Variable domain in full (rest from reference TRBV7-3 and TRBJ1-1): GAGVSQTPSNKVTEKGKYVELRCDPISGHTALYWYRQSLGQGPEFLIYFQGTGAADDSGLPNDRFFAVRPEGSVSTLKIQRTERGDSAVYLCASSLIGGNTEAFFGQGTRLTVV.

This clone was counted between two and nine times. The rearrangement links TRBV2 to TRBJ2-7; D is possibly TRBD2 (5 bases). The germline V gene encodes CDR1 SNHLY and CDR2 FYNNEI. V lost 8 bases and J lost 2, with 13 bases in between. The CDR3 extends over 13 amino acids. For the CDR3, the DNA is TGTGCCAGCTCTAGACTATCGACCTACGAGCAGTACTTC. Residues: CASSRLSTYEQYF.

The chain uses TRBV5-5 and TRBJ2-7, with 7 bases identical to TRBD2. V gave up 4 bases and J gave up 2 bases; unmatched junction bases: 9. The CDR3 consists of 15 residues. Germline CDR1 reads SGHKS; CDR2 reads YYEKEE (reference sequence). The CDR3 sequence: CASSPRRGSTYEQYF. CDR3 nucleotide sequence: TGTGCCAGCAGCCCGAGGCGGGGGTCGACCTACGAGCAGTACTTC. Complete variable domain (other parts from reference TRBV5-5 and TRBJ2-7): DAGVTQSPTHLIKTRGQQVTLRCSPISGHKSVSWYQQVLGQGPQFIFQYYEKEERGRGNFPDRFSARQFPNYSSELNVNALLLGDSALYLCASSPRRGSTYEQYFGPGTRLTVT.

This CDR3 reads CASSPRPGSSTDTQYF. The DNA of the CDR3 is TGTGCCAGCAGCCCCCGGCCGGGATCTAGCACAGATACGCAGTATTTT. The V gene is TRBV9, the J gene TRBJ2-3, with TRBD2 as a possible D gene (5 bases). The CDR3 runs 16 residues. The V and J ends lost 4 bases and 0 bases respectively, with 15 bases between them. Per germline, CDR1 SGDLS and CDR2 YYNGEE.

The chain combines TRBV11-2 with TRBJ1-3; no clear D gene. Germline CDR1 reads SGHAT; CDR2 reads FQNNGV. This CDR3 spans 14 amino acids. Deletions cut 7 bases from V and 0 bases from J, with 10 bases between. The chain's CDR3 is CASTSLNSGNTIYF. The CDR3 region has the DNA TGTGCCAGCACCTCCTTAAACTCTGGAAACACCATATATTTT.

The chain couples TRBV5-4 to TRBJ1-1; D is unclear. The CDR3 has 13 amino acids. Germline loops: CDR1 SGHNT, CDR2 YYREEE (reference sequence). Deletions cut 4 bases from V and 0 bases from J, with 7 bases between. The CDR3 coding sequence is TGTGCCAGCAGCCTAAGGTTGAACACTGAAGCTTTCTTT. It encodes CASSLRLNTEAFF.

The chain recombines TRBV7-2 with TRBJ2-2; D gene ambiguous. Germline CDR1 and CDR2: SGHTA and FQGNSA. Between the trimmed V and J ends, which lost 0 bases and 7 bases, there was a span of 12 bases. CDR3 size: 15 residues. CDR3 coding DNA: TGTGCCAGCAGCTTAGCGATATTTAACCTCGGGGAGCTGTTTTTT. The encoded protein is CASSLAIFNLGELFF.

The V and J genes are TRBV4-3 and TRBJ1-4; no clear D. The ends were cut back, 0 bases at V and 1 base at J, with 15 bases in the middle. Germline CDR1 and CDR2: LGHNA and YSLEER. The CDR3 sequence is 18 residues long. CDR3 DNA sequence: TGCGCCAGCAGCCAAGATGGCAGAGGGCGAAGAACTAATGAAAAACTGTTTTTT. Protein: CASSQDGRGRRTNEKLFF.

The chain couples TRBV6-6 to TRBJ2-1; the D call may be TRBD1 or TRBD2 (5 bases each). Trimming took off 6 bases at V and 12 bases at J, with 15 bases between the two ends. Germline CDR1 and CDR2: MNHNY and SVGAGI (reference sequence). The CDR3 length is 12 residues. In nucleotides, the CDR3 is TGTGCCAGCAGCAGGGACCTATTGGGGCAGTTCTTC. Protein sequence: CASSRDLLGQFF.

The J gene is TRBJ2-7, the V gene TRBV15; 7 bases line up with TRBD1. CDR1 is LNHNV and CDR2 is YYDKDF in the germline V gene (reference sequence). The CDR3 covers 15 residues. V trimming: 0 bases; J trimming: 4 bases; junction bases outside the gene matches: 6. The DNA of the CDR3 is TGTGCCACCAGCAGAGATCTGGCAGGGGGTTACGAGCAGTACTTC. Translating gives CATSRDLAGGYEQYF.

The chain recombines TRBV9 with TRBJ2-5; 9 nucleotides match TRBD1. V lost 2 bases to trimming and J lost 4 bases; unmatched junction nucleotides: 9. Looked up from germline, CDR1 is SGDLS and CDR2 is YYNGEE. The CDR3 spans 16 residues. The CDR3 coding sequence is TGTGCCAGCAGCGTTGGAGGACAGGGGTTATTAGAGACCCAGTACTTC. Translated, it gives CASSVGGQGLLETQYF.

V is TRBV19 and J is TRBJ1-1; the D is unclear. The V and J ends lost 2 bases and 3 bases respectively, with 4 bases between them. The germline V gene has CDR1 LNHDA and CDR2 SQIVND (reference sequence). This CDR3 contains 12 residues. CDR3 DNA: TGTGCCAGTAGTATATCTTACACTGAAGCTTTCTTT. Protein sequence: CASSISYTEAFF.